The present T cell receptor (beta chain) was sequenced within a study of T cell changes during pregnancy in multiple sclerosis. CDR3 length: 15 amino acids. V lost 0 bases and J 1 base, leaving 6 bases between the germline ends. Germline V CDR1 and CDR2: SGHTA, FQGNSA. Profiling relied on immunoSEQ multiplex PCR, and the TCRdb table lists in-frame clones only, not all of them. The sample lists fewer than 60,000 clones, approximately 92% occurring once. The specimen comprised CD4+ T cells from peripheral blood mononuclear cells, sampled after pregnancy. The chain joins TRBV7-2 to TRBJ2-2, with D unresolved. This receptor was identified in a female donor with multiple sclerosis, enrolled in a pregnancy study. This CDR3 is CASSLADRNTGELFF. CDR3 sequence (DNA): TGTGCCAGCAGCTTAGCCGATAGGAACACCGGGGAGCTGTTTTTT.